Ten or more counts support the clone carrying this T cell receptor (beta chain). TCRdb recomputed calls from the 5' RACE reads with MiXCR, one row per CDR3 protein. This table has around 330,000 distinct CDR3 sequences, about 3.5% appearing once. This specimen belongs to a study of T cells after yellow fever vaccination. The CDR3 runs 12 residues. Between the trimmed V and J ends, which lost 6 bases and 5 bases, there was a span of 10 bases. The gene calls are TRBV12-3 or TRBV12-4 and TRBJ2-5; D not certain. Material: PBMCs, obtained on the day of the yellow fever booster vaccination. The origin of this receptor is a man younger than 35 who received the YFV17D yellow fever vaccine. In nucleotides, the CDR3 is TGTGCCAGCAGCTCTGATGGGGAGACCCAGTACTTC. Its protein is CASSSDGETQYF.